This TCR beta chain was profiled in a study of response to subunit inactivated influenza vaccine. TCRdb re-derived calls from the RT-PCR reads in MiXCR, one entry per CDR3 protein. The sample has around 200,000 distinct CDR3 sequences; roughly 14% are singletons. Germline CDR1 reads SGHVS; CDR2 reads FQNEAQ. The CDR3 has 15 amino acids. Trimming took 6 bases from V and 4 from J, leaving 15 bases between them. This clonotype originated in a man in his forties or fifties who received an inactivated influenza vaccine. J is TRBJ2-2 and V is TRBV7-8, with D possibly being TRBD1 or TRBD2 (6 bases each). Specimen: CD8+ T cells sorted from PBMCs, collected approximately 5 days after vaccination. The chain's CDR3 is CASSFRLGGTGELFF. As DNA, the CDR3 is TGTGCCAGCAGTTTTCGACTAGGGGGCACCGGGGAGCTGTTTTTT.